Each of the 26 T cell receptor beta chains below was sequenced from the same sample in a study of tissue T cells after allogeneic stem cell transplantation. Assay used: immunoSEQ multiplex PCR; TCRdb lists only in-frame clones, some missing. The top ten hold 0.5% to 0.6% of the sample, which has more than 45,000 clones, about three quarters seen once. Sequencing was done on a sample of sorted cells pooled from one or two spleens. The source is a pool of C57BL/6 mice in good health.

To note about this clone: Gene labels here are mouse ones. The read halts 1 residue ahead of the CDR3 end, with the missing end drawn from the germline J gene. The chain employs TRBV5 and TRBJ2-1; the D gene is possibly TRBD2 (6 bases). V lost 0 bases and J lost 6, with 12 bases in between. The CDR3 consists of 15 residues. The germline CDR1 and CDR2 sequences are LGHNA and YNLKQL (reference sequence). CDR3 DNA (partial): TGTGCCAGCAGCCAAGAGAGGACTGCATTTGCTGAGCAGTTC. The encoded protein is CASSQERTAFAEQF. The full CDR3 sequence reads CASSQERTAFAEQFF.

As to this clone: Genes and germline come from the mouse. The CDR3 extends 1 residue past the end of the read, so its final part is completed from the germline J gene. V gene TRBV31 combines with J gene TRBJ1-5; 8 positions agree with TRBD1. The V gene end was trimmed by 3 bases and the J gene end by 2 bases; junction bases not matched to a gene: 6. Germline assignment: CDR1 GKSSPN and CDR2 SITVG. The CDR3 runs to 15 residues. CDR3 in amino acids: CAWSIRDRHNQAPLF. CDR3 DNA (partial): TGTGCCTGGAGCATCCGGGACAGGCACAACCAGGCTCCGCTT.

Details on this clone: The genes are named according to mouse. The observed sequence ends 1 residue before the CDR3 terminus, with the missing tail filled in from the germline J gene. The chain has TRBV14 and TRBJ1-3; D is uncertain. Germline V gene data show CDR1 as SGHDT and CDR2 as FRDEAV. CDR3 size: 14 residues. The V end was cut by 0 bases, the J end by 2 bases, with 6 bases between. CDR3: CASSFSRTGNTLYF. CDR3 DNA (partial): TGTGCCAGCAGTTTCTCCAGGACTGGAAATACGCTCTAT.

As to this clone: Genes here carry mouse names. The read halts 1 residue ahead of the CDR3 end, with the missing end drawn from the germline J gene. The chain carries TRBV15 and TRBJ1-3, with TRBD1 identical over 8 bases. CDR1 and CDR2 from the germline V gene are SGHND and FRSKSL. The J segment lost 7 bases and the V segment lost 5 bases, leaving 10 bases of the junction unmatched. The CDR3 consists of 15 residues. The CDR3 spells CASSTDRERRNTLYF. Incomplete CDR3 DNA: TGTGCCAGCAGTACGGACAGGGAGAGGCGGAATACGCTCTAT.

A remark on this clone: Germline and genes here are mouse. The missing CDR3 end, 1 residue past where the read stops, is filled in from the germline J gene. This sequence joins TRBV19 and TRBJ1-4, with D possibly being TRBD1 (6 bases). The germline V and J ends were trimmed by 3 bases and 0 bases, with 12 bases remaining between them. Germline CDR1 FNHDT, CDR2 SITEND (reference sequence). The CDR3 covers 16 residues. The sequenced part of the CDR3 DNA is TGTGCCAGCAGTAAAGGGACATTCATTTCCAACGAAAGATTATTT. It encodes CASSKGTFISNERLF. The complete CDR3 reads CASSKGTFISNERLFF.

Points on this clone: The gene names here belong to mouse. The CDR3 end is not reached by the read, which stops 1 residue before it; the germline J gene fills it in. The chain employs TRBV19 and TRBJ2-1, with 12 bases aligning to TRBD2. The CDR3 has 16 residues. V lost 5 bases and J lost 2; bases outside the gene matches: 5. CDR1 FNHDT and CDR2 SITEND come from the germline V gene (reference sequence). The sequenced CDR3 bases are TGTGCCAGCAGCCCTGGACTGGGGGGGTACTATGCTGAGCAGTTC. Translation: CASSPGLGGYYAEQF. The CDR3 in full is CASSPGLGGYYAEQFF.

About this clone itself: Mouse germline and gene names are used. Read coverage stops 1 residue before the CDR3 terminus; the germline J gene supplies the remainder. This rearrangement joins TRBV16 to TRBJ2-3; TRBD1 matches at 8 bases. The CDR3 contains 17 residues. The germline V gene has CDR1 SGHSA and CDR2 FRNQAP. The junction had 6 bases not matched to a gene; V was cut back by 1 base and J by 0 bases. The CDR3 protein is CASSLVHRGFSAETLYF. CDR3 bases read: TGTGCAAGCAGCTTAGTGCACAGGGGGTTTAGTGCAGAAACGCTGTAT.

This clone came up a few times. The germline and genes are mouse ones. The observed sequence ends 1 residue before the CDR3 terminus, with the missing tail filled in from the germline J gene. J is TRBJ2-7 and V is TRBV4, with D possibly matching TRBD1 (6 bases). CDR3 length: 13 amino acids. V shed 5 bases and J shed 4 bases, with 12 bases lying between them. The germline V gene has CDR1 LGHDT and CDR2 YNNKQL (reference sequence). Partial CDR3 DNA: TGTGCCAGCAGCACGGGACAAATTTATGAACAGTAC. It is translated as CASSTGQIYEQY. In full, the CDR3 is CASSTGQIYEQYF.

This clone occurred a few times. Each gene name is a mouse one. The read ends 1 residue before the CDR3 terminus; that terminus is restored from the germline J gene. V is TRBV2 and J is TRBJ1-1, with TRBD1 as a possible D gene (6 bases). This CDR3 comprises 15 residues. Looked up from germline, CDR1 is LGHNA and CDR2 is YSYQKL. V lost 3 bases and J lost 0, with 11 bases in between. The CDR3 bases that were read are TGTGCCAGCAGCCAGCCGGGACAAGCAAACACAGAAGTCTTC. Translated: CASSQPGQANTEVF. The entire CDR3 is CASSQPGQANTEVFF.

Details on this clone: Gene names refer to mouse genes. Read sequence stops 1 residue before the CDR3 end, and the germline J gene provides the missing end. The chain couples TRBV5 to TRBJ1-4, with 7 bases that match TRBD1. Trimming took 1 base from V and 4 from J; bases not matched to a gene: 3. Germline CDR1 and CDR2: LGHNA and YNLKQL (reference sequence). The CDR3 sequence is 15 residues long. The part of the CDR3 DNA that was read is TGTGCCAGCAGCCAAGCCGGGACAGACAACGAAAGATTATTT. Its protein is CASSQAGTDNERLF. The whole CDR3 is CASSQAGTDNERLFF.

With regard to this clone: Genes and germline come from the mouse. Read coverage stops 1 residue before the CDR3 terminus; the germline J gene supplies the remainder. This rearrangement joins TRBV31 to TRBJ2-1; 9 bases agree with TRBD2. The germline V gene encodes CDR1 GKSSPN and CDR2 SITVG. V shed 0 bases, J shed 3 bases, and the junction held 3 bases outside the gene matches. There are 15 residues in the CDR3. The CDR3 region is CAWSLLGGGYAEQFF. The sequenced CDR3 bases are TGTGCCTGGAGTCTACTGGGGGGAGGCTATGCTGAGCAGTTC.

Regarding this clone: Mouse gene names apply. The CDR3: CTCSAGGRGTEVFF. Incomplete CDR3 DNA: TGCACCTGCAGTGCAGGGGGGCGAGGCACAGAAGTCTTC. The V and J genes are TRBV1 and TRBJ1-1, with D tentatively TRBD1 (6 bases). From the germline J gene comes the end of the CDR3, since the read stops 1 residue before it. Trimming cost V 1 base and J 4 bases, with 10 bases left between them. Germline CDR1 NSQYPW, CDR2 LRSPGD (reference sequence). CDR3 length equals 14 residues.

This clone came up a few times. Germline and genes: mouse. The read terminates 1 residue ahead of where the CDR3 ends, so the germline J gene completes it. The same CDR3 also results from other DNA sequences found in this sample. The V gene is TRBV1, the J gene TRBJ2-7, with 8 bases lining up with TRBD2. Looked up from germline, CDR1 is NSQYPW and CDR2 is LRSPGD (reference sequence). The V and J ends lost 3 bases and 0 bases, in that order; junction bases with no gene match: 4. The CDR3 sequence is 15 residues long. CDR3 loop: CTCSAWGVSSYEQYF. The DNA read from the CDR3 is TGCACCTGCAGTGCCTGGGGGGTGAGCTCCTATGAACAGTAC.

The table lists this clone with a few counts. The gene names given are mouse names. The CDR3 sequence: CASSLQVYAEQFF. CDR3 DNA (partial): TGTGCTAGCAGTTTACAGGTCTATGCTGAGCAGTTC. The rearrangement uses TRBV29 and TRBJ2-1; D gene ambiguous. The CDR3 is cut off 1 residue early in the read; its end comes from the germline J gene. The V and J ends lost 2 bases and 3 bases respectively, with 5 bases between them. The length of the CDR3 is 13 residues. The V gene's germline CDR1 is MSHET and CDR2 SYDVDS.

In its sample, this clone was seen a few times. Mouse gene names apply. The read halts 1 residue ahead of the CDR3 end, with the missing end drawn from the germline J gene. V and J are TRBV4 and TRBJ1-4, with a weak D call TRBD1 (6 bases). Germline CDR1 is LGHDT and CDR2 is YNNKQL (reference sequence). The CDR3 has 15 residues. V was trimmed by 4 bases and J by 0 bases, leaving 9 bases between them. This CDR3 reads CASSFRGFSNERLFF. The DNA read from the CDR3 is TGTGCCAGCAGCTTCAGGGGCTTTTCCAACGAAAGATTATTT. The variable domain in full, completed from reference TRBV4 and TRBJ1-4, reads ETAVFQTPNYHVTQVGNEVSFNCKQTLGHDTMYWYKQDSKKLLKIMFSYNNKQLIVNETVPRRFSPQSSDKAHLNLRIKSVEPEDSAVYLCASSFRGFSNERLFFGHGTKLSVL.

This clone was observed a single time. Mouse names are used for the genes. This CDR3 is CASSGQGPNTEVFF. The DNA read from the CDR3 is TGTGCAAGCAGCGGACAGGGGCCAAACACAGAAGTCTTC. The chain has TRBV16 and TRBJ1-1, with 9 bases that match TRBD1. The read ends 1 residue early relative to the CDR3; the germline J gene fills the gap. The CDR3 loop spans 14 amino acids. The germline gives CDR1 SGHSA, CDR2 FRNQAP. Trimming removed 5 bases from V and 0 bases from J; junction bases left unmatched: 1.

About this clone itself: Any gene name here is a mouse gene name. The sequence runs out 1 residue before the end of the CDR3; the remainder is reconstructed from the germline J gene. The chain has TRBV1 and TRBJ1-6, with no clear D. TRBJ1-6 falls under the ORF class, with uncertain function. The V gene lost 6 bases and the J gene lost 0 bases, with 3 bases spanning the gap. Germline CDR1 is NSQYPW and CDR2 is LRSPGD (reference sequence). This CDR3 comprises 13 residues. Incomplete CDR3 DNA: TGCACCTGCAGGGATTCCTATAATTCGCCCCTCTAC. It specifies CTCRDSYNSPLY. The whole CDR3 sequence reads CTCRDSYNSPLYF.

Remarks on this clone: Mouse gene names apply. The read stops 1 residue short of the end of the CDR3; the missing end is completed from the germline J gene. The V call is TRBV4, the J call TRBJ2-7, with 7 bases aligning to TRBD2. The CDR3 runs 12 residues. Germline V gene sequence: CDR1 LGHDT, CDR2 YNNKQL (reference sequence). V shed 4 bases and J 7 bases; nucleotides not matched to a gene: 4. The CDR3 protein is CASSSTGTEQYF. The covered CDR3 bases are TGTGCCAGCAGCTCGACTGGGACGGAACAGTAC.

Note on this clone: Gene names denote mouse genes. CDR3 in amino acids: CASSPRQGTNERLFF. The CDR3 bases that were read are TGTGCCAGCAGCCCCCGACAGGGGACCAACGAAAGATTATTT. The chain employs TRBV5 and TRBJ1-4, with 8 bases aligning to TRBD1. With the read ending 1 residue before the CDR3 end, the germline J gene is used to fill in that end. CDR3 length equals 15 residues. V shed 4 bases and J 3 bases; nucleotides not matched to a gene: 4. The germline gives CDR1 LGHNA, CDR2 YNLKQL (reference sequence).

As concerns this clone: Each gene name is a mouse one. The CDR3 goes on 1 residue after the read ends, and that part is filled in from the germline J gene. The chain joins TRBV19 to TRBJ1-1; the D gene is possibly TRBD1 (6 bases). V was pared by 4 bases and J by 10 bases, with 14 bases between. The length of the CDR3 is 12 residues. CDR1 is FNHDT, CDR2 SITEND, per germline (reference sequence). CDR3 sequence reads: CASSSEGGGVFF. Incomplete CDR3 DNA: TGTGCCAGCAGTTCCGAGGGAGGGGGAGTCTTC.

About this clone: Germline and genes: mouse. CDR3 bases read: TGTGCCAGCAGTATAAACTTTAGTCAAAACACCTTGTAC. It yields the protein CASSINFSQNTLY. The full CDR3 sequence reads CASSINFSQNTLYF. The chain is built from TRBV19 and TRBJ2-4; D unresolved. The read comes to an end 1 residue before the CDR3 does, leaving the germline J gene to fill in the end. The CDR3 covers 14 residues. Per germline, CDR1 FNHDT and CDR2 SITEND (reference sequence). V was trimmed by 1 base and J by 0 bases, leaving 6 bases between them.

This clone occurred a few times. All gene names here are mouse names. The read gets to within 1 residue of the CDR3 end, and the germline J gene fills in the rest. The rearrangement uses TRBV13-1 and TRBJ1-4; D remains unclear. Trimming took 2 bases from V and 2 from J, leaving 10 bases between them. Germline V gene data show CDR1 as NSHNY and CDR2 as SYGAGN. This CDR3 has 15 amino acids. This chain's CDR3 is CASSEVRRSNERLFF. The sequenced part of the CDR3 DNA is TGTGCCAGCAGTGAGGTCAGGAGGTCCAACGAAAGATTATTT.

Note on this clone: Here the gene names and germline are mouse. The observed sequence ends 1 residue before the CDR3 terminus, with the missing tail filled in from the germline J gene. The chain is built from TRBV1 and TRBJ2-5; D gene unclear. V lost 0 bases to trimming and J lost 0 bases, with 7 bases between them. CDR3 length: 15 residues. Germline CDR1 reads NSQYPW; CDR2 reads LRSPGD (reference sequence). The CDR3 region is CTCSAEGFNQDTQYF. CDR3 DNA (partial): TGCACCTGCAGTGCAGAAGGGTTTAACCAAGACACCCAGTAC.

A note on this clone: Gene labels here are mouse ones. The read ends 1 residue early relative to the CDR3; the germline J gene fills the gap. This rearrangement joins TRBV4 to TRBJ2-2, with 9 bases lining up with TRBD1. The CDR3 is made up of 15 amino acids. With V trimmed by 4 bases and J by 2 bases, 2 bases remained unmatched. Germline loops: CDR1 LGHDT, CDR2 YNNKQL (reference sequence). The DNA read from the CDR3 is TGTGCCAGCAGCTTGGACAGGGGTAACACCGGGCAGCTCTAC. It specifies CASSLDRGNTGQLY. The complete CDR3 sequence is CASSLDRGNTGQLYF.

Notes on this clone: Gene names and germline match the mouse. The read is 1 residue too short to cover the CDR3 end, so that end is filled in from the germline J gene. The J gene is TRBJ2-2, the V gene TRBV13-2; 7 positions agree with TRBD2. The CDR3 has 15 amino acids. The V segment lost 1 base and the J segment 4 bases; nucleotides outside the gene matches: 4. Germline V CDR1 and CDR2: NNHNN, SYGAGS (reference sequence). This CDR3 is CASGDWGDGTGQLYF. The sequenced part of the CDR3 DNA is TGTGCCAGCGGTGATTGGGGGGACGGCACCGGGCAGCTCTAC.

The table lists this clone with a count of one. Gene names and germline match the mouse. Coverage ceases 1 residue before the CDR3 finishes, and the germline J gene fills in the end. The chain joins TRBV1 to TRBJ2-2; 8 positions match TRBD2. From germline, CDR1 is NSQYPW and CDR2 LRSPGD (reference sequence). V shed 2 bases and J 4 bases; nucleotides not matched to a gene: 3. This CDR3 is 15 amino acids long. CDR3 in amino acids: CTCSASWGATGQLYF. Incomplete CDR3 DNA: TGCACCTGCAGTGCATCCTGGGGGGCCACCGGGCAGCTCTAC. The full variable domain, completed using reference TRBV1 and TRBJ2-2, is VTLLEQNPRWRLVPRGQAVNLRCILKNSQYPWMSWYQQDLQKQLQWLFTLRSPGDKEVKSLPGADYLATRVTDTELRLQVANMSQGRTLYCTCSASWGATGQLYFGEGSKLTVL.